This T cell receptor beta chain was documented in a study of T-cell memory formation after mild COVID-19. TCRdb redid the calling of the 5' RACE reads with MiXCR, one entry per CDR3 protein. The top ten clones hold approximately 13% of a sample with roughly 350,000 distinct CDR3 sequences, around 28% of them seen once. The trim removed 6 bases at V and 0 bases at J, leaving 7 bases unmatched. The germline gives CDR1 LGHNA, CDR2 YNFKEQ. The CDR3 is made up of 15 amino acids. The chain links TRBV4-2 to TRBJ2-7; 8 positions match TRBD2. This TCR came from an adult woman who had mild COVID-19 (a few samples of this study predate the infection). Cell type and time point are not known. Sequences were obtained from PBMCs or a T cell subset sorted from them (not recorded which). In nucleotides, the CDR3 is TGTGCCAGCAGACCTAGCGGGTCTGTCTCCTACGAGCAGTACTTC. This codes for CASRPSGSVSYEQYF.